This T cell receptor beta chain originates from a study of blood T cell repertoires in COVID-19 (dated by TCRdb to 2020 to 2022). Some background on the complete study: Collaborator samples came from the United States, Italy and Spain and covered acute and convalescent phases of COVID-19. HLA class I and class II types, where available, came from metadata supplied by the sample provider rather than from assay-based typing. Samples came from the ongoing ImmuneRACE study (first 160 participants) plus 1,254 subjects from 6 global collaborators. The material from the prospective study consisted of cDNA or gDNA derived from T cells, B-cell-depleted T cells, or PBMCs. Deeply sampled blood TCRbeta repertoires from subjects exposed to, actively infected with, or recovered from COVID-19 were included in the dataset. A freely available public database, intended as a resource for researchers studying the immune response to SARS-CoV-2, is where the repertoires were released. The sample metadata nearly always contained a de-identified subject ID, COVID-19 status, age in years and sex.

The collaborating institutions used their own protocols to collect whole blood in K2EDTA tubes. For TCRbeta analysis, collaborators shipped samples in one of three forms: frozen whole blood, isolated PBMCs, or DNA extracted from either of those sample types. As concerns this clone: Its binding antigen is unknown. It has no much larger one-base neighbor in the sample; base qualities were not kept.

Study-level results and caveats: How much clinical and demographic metadata was included differed by source and by participant, and the metadata was provided uncurated.

TCRbeta CDR3 regions were amplified from genomic DNA by means of the immunoSEQ Assay, a bias-controlled multiplex PCR. Turning to the authors' computational methods: The number of nucleated cells in each sample was estimated from the amplification of reference gene primers within the assay. To quantify the absolute abundance of each unique TCRbeta CDR3 rearrangement, sequence reads were collapsed and filtered. For each sample, productive Simpson clonality was calculated as the square root of Simpson's diversity index across productive rearrangements. TCRdb obtained this table from immuneACCESS and retained in-frame rearrangements with V and J assigned. These tables miss some clones; where compared with another copy, unresolved V genes account for less than half of the shortfall, and the remainder is unexplained. That table is the source of V, J and clone size, and D and trimming were worked out from the DNA. Here the sample has tens of thousands of clones; about 91% occur a single time. The top ten hold 32% of the sample.

From the cysteine through the phenylalanine, the CDR3 covers 16 amino acids. The entry retains the CDR3 DNA only, 48 bases that are in frame from base 1. For CDR1 and CDR2, the germline V gene lists MNHEY and SVGAGI. V is pared back by 0 bases and J by 3 bases, with 14 bases lying between the germline termini. The chain uses TRBV6-5 and TRBJ1-2; the D gene remains uncertain. The specimen sequenced was peripheral blood. The TCR originated in a man aged 65 to 85 with active COVID-19. The CDR3 amino acid sequence is: CASSYSSTGGHYGYTF. The nucleotide sequence is given as TGTGCCAGCAGTTACTCCTCAACCGGCGGTCACTATGGCTACACCTTC.